A single T cell receptor (beta chain) is shown here with its context. The antigen remains unidentified. This CDR3 is 16 amino acids long. CDR1 is MNHEY, CDR2 SVGAGI, per germline. V shed 0 bases and J shed 0 bases, with 11 bases lying between them. This sample was taken from a study of shared clonotypes between healthy human individuals. Overall study findings and caveats: Apart from blood, nothing was sampled; tissue repertoires likely differ.

Clones were read by immunoSEQ multiplex PCR, and TCRdb kept only the in-frame ones, dropping some. The sample records some 900,000 clones, 76% being singletons. Source material: memory CD4+ T cells sorted from blood. The subset: CD45RA-negative fraction. The chain links TRBV6-5 to TRBJ1-2; the D gene is possibly TRBD1 (5 bases). The sequence was collected from a man between 18 and 29 years old in good health. CDR3 nucleotides: TGTGCCAGCAGTTACTCGTGGGACCTAGCTAACTATGGCTACACCTTC. Amino acid sequence: CASSYSWDLANYGYTF.